The rows below give T cell receptor beta chains drawn from one sample of a study of cytotoxic CD8 clonotypes in ibrutinib-treated CLL. TCRdb's table, derived via immunoSEQ multiplex PCR, lists solely in-frame clones and lacks some. The sample lists about 17,000 clones; approximately 60% were seen once. The starting material was PBMCs, obtained after 12 months of ibrutinib treatment. All receptors derive from a human donor with chronic lymphocytic leukemia. Each CDR3 is given with its conserved first and last residue. D genes are given only for firm matches. Expanded clones get a size class; other rows say once, few or many, or leave the size out.

TRBJ2-7,NA,TRBV19,NA,TGTGCCAGTAGGATAACAGGGAGCTCCTACGAGCAGTACTTC,CASRITGSSYEQYF
TRBJ1-4,NA,TRBV5-3,NA,TGTGCCAGAAGCACGTTATTGGCAGGGGAAAAACTGTTTTTT,CARSTLLAGEKLFF
TRBJ2-1,TRBD2,TRBV5-1,few,TGCGCCAGCAGCAGCGGGACCTCCTACAATGAGCAGTTCTTC,CASSSGTSYNEQFF
TRBJ2-1,TRBD2,TRBV11-2,NA,TGTGCCAGCAGCTCACTAGCGGGCGAATACAATGAGCAGTTCTTC,CASSSLAGEYNEQFF
TRBJ2-1,TRBD2,TRBV19,NA,TGTGCCAGTAGCTTTAGTCGGGAGGCCTTCAATGAGCAGTTCTTC,CASSFSREAFNEQFF
TRBJ2-3,NA,TRBV30,NA,TGTGCCTGGACAGATCTAGATACGCAGTATTTT,CAWTDLDTQYF
TRBJ2-1,TRBD2,TRBV7-3,NA,TGTGCCAGCAGCTTAGATAGCGGGACCGAGAGGAAGTTCTTC,CASSLDSGTERKFF
TRBJ2-3,NA,TRBV11-1,NA,TGTGCCAGCAGCTTAGAGGAGGATACGCAGTATTTT,CASSLEEDTQYF
TRBJ1-4,NA,TRBV19,medium-sized,TGTGCCAGTACACAGGGACTTAATGAAAAACTGTTTTTT,CASTQGLNEKLFF
TRBJ2-7,NA,TRBV9,NA,TGTGCCAGCAGCGTAGGGTCTGCATTAACCTACGAGCAGTACTTC,CASSVGSALTYEQYF
TRBJ2-7,NA,TRBV7-6,NA,TGTGCCAGCAGCTTGGGACGGGACGAGCAGTACTTC,CASSLGRDEQYF
TRBJ2-1,TRBD1,TRBV6-1,NA,TGTGCCAGCAGTGAAAGGGACAGGGGGCGCGACAATGAGCAGTTCTTC,CASSERDRGRDNEQFF
TRBJ2-7,TRBD2,TRBV5-6,few,TGTGCCAGCAGTTGGACTAGCGGCCCGACCTACGAGCAGTACTTC,CASSWTSGPTYEQYF
TRBJ2-1,NA,TRBV19,NA,TGTGCCAGTAGTCTTCATCGGAGCTCCTACAATGAGCAGTTCTTC,CASSLHRSSYNEQFF
TRBJ2-7,TRBD2,TRBV5-1,NA,TGCGCCAGCAGCTTGGTGGCTAGCGGTCTCGAGCAGTACTTC,CASSLVASGLEQYF
TRBJ2-5,TRBD1,TRBV28,few,TGTGCCAGCAGTTTGCTACAGGGGGCACGGGAGACCCAGTACTTC,CASSLLQGARETQYF
TRBJ2-5,TRBD1,TRBV6-1,few,TGTGCCAGCAGTGTTGGACAGGGGGAGACCCAGTACTTC,CASSVGQGETQYF
TRBJ2-4,NA,TRBV28,NA,TGTGCCAGCAGTCGAAGGGACAATAGTTACATTCAGTACTTC,CASSRRDNSYIQYF
TRBJ1-3,NA,TRBV30,NA,TGTGCCTGGTCCCCGGTTAGCTCTGGAAACACCATATATTTT,CAWSPVSSGNTIYF
TRBJ1-1,NA,TRBV6-1,few,TGTGCCAGCAGGACGAGCCGGAACACTGAAGCTTTCTTT,CASRTSRNTEAFF
TRBJ2-7,NA,TRBV7-3,NA,TGTGCCAGCAGCTTAGAGCCCGGATCCGAGCAGTACTTC,CASSLEPGSEQYF
TRBJ2-3,TRBD2,TRBV5-1,NA,TGCGCCAGCAGCGTCCGAGCGGGAGTGGTGACAGATACGCAGTATTTT,CASSVRAGVVTDTQYF
TRBJ2-3,NA,TRBV7-3,NA,TGTGCCAGCAGCTTATCCAGCTCAGATACGCAGTATTTT,CASSLSSSDTQYF
TRBJ1-2,NA,TRBV6-1,NA,TGTGCCAGCAGTGAAGCGCTTAAGGGACGGGGAAACTATGGCTACACCTTC,CASSEALKGRGNYGYTF
TRBJ1-2,NA,TRBV2,few,TGTGCCAGCAGTGACAGGAGAGCTAACTATGGCTACACCTTC,CASSDRRANYGYTF
TRBJ2-1,TRBD2,TRBV11-3,NA,TGTGCCAGCAGCTTAGATGGGCTGGGACTAGCTCCCTACAATGAGCAGTTCTTC,CASSLDGLGLAPYNEQFF
TRBJ1-1,NA,TRBV28,few,TGTGCCAGCGGACCTTTGGACACTGAAGCTTTCTTT,CASGPLDTEAFF
TRBJ2-3,TRBD2,TRBV11-2,NA,TGTGCCAGCAGCCGGGAGGCAGATACGCAGTATTTT,CASSREADTQYF
TRBJ1-1,NA,TRBV10-3,NA,TGTGCCACGAGACAGGCGAACACTGAAGCTTTCTTT,CATRQANTEAFF
TRBJ1-1,NA,TRBV18,NA,TGTGCCAGCTCACCGCCTGGGGCTCGAGCTTTCTTT,CASSPPGARAFF
TRBJ2-7,NA,TRBV5-1,NA,TGCGCCAGCAGCTTACGGGGATACGAGCAGTACTTC,CASSLRGYEQYF
TRBJ1-1,TRBD1,TRBV13,few,TGTGCCAGCAGCTTTTGGACAGGCAACACTGAAGCTTTCTTT,CASSFWTGNTEAFF
TRBJ1-3,NA,TRBV7-9,NA,TGTGCCAGCATCCCCGGGCCGGGGACTCTGGACTCTGGAAACACCATATATTTT,CASIPGPGTLDSGNTIYF